A selection of T cell receptor beta chains follows, all from one sample in a study of PD-L1 blockade in urothelial cancer. Only in-frame clones appear in the TCRdb table, and some are missing; sequencing was by immunoSEQ multiplex PCR. The sample consists of tens of thousands of clones, 91% of them appearing once. The sequencing used PBMCs, collected around atezolizumab (anti-PD-L1) treatment. These receptors came from an older man with urothelial cancer. The CDR3 runs from the conserved cysteine through the conserved F or W. Fields, in order: clone size, V gene, J gene, CDR3 length, D gene, CDR3 DNA, CDR3 protein. A D gene is named only where the DNA matches it firmly. Not all rows give a size; the values are once, few, many and, for expanded clones, a class.

>NA|TRBV7-2|TRBJ2-1|16|TRBD2
TGTGCCAGCAGCCCACAACTAGCGGGGGGAGGTCGAGAGCAGTTCTTC
CASSPQLAGGGREQFF
>NA|TRBV10-3|TRBJ2-6|15|NA
TGTGCCATCAGTCTGACAGGCTCTGGGGCCAACGTCCTGACTTTC
CAISLTGSGANVLTF
>few|TRBV29-1|TRBJ1-1|15|NA
TGCAGCGTCTCCGGGACATCAATCTCGGGCACTGAAGCTTTCTTT
CSVSGTSISGTEAFF
>few|TRBV2|TRBJ1-4|12|NA
TGTGCCAGCAGTGAAGCGAGGGTAGATCTGTTTTTT
CASSEARVDLFF
>NA|TRBV4-2|TRBJ2-7|18|TRBD1
TGTGCCAGCAGCCAAGGGGTCGTTTACAGGGGGCTTCAGTACGAGCAGTACTTC
CASSQGVVYRGLQYEQYF
>few|TRBV27|TRBJ2-1|18|TRBD2
TGTGCCAGCAGTCCCGGTGGGGTGATTGGCGGGAGCGTTGCGGAGCAGTTCTTC
CASSPGGVIGGSVAEQFF
>NA|TRBV5-4|TRBJ2-7|17|TRBD2
TGTGCCAGCAGCTTAGTAGTGGCTAGCGGGAGTCTGAACGAGCAGTACTTC
CASSLVVASGSLNEQYF
>NA|TRBV7-3|TRBJ2-1|16|NA
TGTGCCAGCAGCCAGAGCGGAGACCCCTCCTACAATGAGCAGTTCTTC
CASSQSGDPSYNEQFF
>NA|TRBV5-5|TRBJ2-1|12|TRBD1
TGTGCCAGCAGCCCAGGGGGCGTGGAGCAGTTCTTC
CASSPGGVEQFF
>NA|TRBV11-2|TRBJ2-7|15|TRBD2
TGTGCCAGCAGCCCCGGACTAGCGGGAGGTAGTGAGCAGTACTTC
CASSPGLAGGSEQYF
>NA|TRBV7-9|TRBJ1-4|16|TRBD1
TGTGCCAGCAGCCCGGGACAGAGCTCAACTAATGAAAAACTGTTTTTT
CASSPGQSSTNEKLFF
>NA|TRBV2|TRBJ2-5|15|TRBD2
TGTGCCAGCAGTCGGGGACTAGCGGGAGTCGAGACCCAGTACTTC
CASSRGLAGVETQYF
>few|TRBV9|TRBJ1-1|13|NA
TGTGCCAGCAGCGTAAGCGGCGGGACTGAAGCTTTCTTT
CASSVSGGTEAFF
>NA|TRBV11-2|TRBJ2-3|18|TRBD2
TGTGCCAGCAGCTTCTCCGCGGTGGTAGCGGGGAACACAGATACGCAGTATTTT
CASSFSAVVAGNTDTQYF
>NA|TRBV5-1|TRBJ1-1|15|TRBD1
TGCGCCAGCAGCCTCGGACAGGTACGGAGCGCTGAAGCTTTCTTT
CASSLGQVRSAEAFF
>NA|TRBV19|TRBJ2-1|15|TRBD2
TGTGCCAGTAGTGTTGAAGATCGGGAGGCCAATGAGCAGTTCTTC
CASSVEDREANEQFF
>NA|TRBV6-5|TRBJ2-7|15|TRBD1
TGTGCCAGCAGTCACCAGACAGGGGGTCCCTACGAGCAGTACTTC
CASSHQTGGPYEQYF
>NA|TRBV28|TRBJ2-1|14|NA
TGTGCCAGCGGGAGGACAGGCTCCTACAATGAGCAGTTCTTC
CASGRTGSYNEQFF
>NA|TRBV6-1|TRBJ2-7|15|NA
TGTGCCAGCAGTCCAACACCCGGGGGAACCTACGAGCAGTACTTC
CASSPTPGGTYEQYF
>once|TRBV11-2|TRBJ2-7|15|NA
TGTGCCAGCAGCCCAGGACAAAGGTTGAAGAACGAGCAGTACTTC
CASSPGQRLKNEQYF
>NA|TRBV19|TRBJ1-5|14|NA
TGTGCCACCTCCCCAGGGGTGTCGAATCAGCCCCAGCATTTT
CATSPGVSNQPQHF
>NA|TRBV14|TRBJ2-7|14|NA
TGTGCCAGCAGCCGGGAGAGTGGCCCCTACGAGCAGTACTTC
CASSRESGPYEQYF
>NA|TRBV5-1|TRBJ2-7|15|TRBD1
TGCGCCAGCAGCTTGGGGACAGGGGGCCCATACGAGCAGTACTTC
CASSLGTGGPYEQYF
>NA|TRBV12-5|TRBJ1-3|15|NA
TGTGCTAGTGGGGCGGGGGCCATCTCTGGAAACACCATATATTTT
CASGAGAISGNTIYF
>NA|TRBV6-5|TRBJ1-3|15|NA
TGTGCCAGCAGTTCGACAGGAGCACCCGGAAACACCATATATTTT
CASSSTGAPGNTIYF
>NA|TRBV6-5|TRBJ2-3|14|TRBD2
TGTGCCAGCAGGATTGGACTAGCAGGAGATACGCAGTATTTT
CASRIGLAGDTQYF
>once|TRBV5-1|TRBJ1-1|14|TRBD1
TGCGCCAGCAGCTTGCAGGGGGATGTAACTGAAGCTTTCTTT
CASSLQGDVTEAFF
>NA|TRBV27|TRBJ1-3|14|NA
TGTGCCAGCAGTTTAACGAGCTCTGGAAACACCATATATTTT
CASSLTSSGNTIYF
>NA|TRBV28|TRBJ1-2|15|TRBD1
TGTGCCAGCAGTCCCTTCCCTACAGGGGTCGGAGGCTACACCTTC
CASSPFPTGVGGYTF
>NA|TRBV5-1|TRBJ2-7|12|NA
TGCGCCAGCAGCTTGGCCGGCGGAGAGCAGTACTTC
CASSLAGGEQYF
>few|TRBV6-5|TRBJ1-2|14|NA
TGTGCCAGCAGCCCGCTTCGGGGGGAATATGGCTACACCTTC
CASSPLRGEYGYTF
>NA|TRBV9|TRBJ2-2|15|TRBD1
TGTGCCAGCAGCGCGCTTACAGGGGGCCCCGGGGAGCTGTTTTTT
CASSALTGGPGELFF
>NA|TRBV11-2|TRBJ1-1|15|NA
TGTGCCAGCAGCTCCCACAGAGCTATGAACACTGAAGCTTTCTTT
CASSSHRAMNTEAFF
>NA|TRBV7-3|TRBJ2-1|17|TRBD2
TGTGCCAGCAGCCAGATCAGTAGCGGGAGGGGACACAATGAGCAGTTCTTC
CASSQISSGRGHNEQFF
>NA|TRBV5-1|TRBJ1-2|15|TRBD1
TGCGCCAGCAGTCCTGGACAGGGAGGAGTCTATGGCTACACCTTC
CASSPGQGGVYGYTF
>NA|TRBV5-1|TRBJ2-1|18|NA
TGCGCCAGCAGCTTGGGACTTTACGGTCCCCGAGGCTCCGATGAGCAGTTCTTC
CASSLGLYGPRGSDEQFF